These 30 T cell receptor beta chains came from one sample sequenced in a study of T cell clones after liver transplantation (dated 2019 in TCRdb). Receptors were amplified or captured by the immunoSEQ multiplex PCR assay. As stored in TCRdb, this immuneACCESS dataset retains in-frame rearrangements with V and J assigned. A fraction of the clones does not appear; measured against another copy, unresolved V genes explain less than half of the discrepancy, and the remainder lacks a known reason. The sample table holds 50,000 to 60,000 clones, of which about 70% were seen once. The top ten hold over 2.5% of the sample. The material was CD4+ T cells from blood, obtained at the approximately 16-month timepoint. These TCRs come from a human patient who received a liver transplant. In patients who had a transplant, some T cells may come from the graft donor.

This rearrangement joins TRBV5-6 to TRBJ2-7, with no clear D. CDR3 length: 11 amino acids. Trimming took off 0 bases at V and 5 bases at J, with 3 bases between the two ends. Germline CDR1 reads SGHDT; CDR2 reads YYEEEE. CDR3 sequence: CASSLGDEQYF. The CDR3, as DNA: TGTGCCAGCAGCTTGGGCGACGAGCAGTACTTC.

This rearrangement joins TRBV18 to TRBJ2-2; perhaps TRBD2 as D (6 bases). This CDR3 is 13 amino acids long. Looked up from germline, CDR1 is KGHSH and CDR2 is LQKENI. Trimming left V 4 bases short and J 6 bases short, with 9 bases between. The CDR3 DNA sequence: TGTGCCAGCTCACTCAAGCGGGCCGGGGAGCTGTTTTTT. Its protein product is CASSLKRAGELFF.

Turning to this clone: The same CDR3 also results from other DNA sequences found in this sample. The chain carries TRBV7-2 and TRBJ2-3; tentative D call: TRBD2 (5 bases). CDR3 length: 14 residues. The germline gives CDR1 SGHTA, CDR2 FQGNSA. V dropped 3 bases and J dropped 1 base, with 8 bases sitting between them. The CDR3 sequence is CASSLVGGTDTQYF. CDR3 in DNA: TGTGCCAGCAGCTTGGTCGGGGGCACAGATACGCAGTATTTT.

This sequence joins TRBV6-1 and TRBJ1-6; D not certain. Deletions cut 8 bases from V and 9 bases from J, with 20 bases between. CDR1 and CDR2 from the germline V gene are MNHNS and SASEGT. The CDR3 extends over 15 amino acids. The CDR3 spells CASQLRDPEASPLHF. CDR3 DNA: TGTGCCAGCCAGTTAAGAGACCCGGAGGCTTCACCCCTCCACTTT.

The chain couples TRBV15 to TRBJ1-2; no clear D. The V end lost 0 bases, the J end lost 7 bases, and 12 bases lay between the germline ends. The CDR3 extends over 14 amino acids. Germline V gene data show CDR1 as LNHNV and CDR2 as YYDKDF (reference sequence). DNA for the CDR3: TGTGCCACCAGCAGAGAGGAAGGGATCGGTGGCTACACCTTC. Protein product: CATSREEGIGGYTF. Complete variable domain (other parts from reference TRBV15 and TRBJ1-2): DAMVIQNPRYQVTQFGKPVTLSCSQTLNHNVMYWYQQKSSQAPKLLFHYYDKDFNNEADTPDNFQSRRPNTSFCFLDIRSPGLGDTAMYLCATSREEGIGGYTFGSGTRLTVV.

The chain joins TRBV7-2 to TRBJ2-3; D possibly corresponds to TRBD2 (6 bases). V lost 5 bases, J lost 9 bases, and 12 bases lay in between. The germline gives CDR1 SGHTA, CDR2 FQGNSA. This CDR3 has 12 amino acids. The DNA of the CDR3 is TGTGCCAGCAGCGGAGCGGGCAGCACGCAGTATTTT. Protein product: CASSGAGSTQYF.

The chain recombines TRBV30 with TRBJ1-1; D perhaps matches TRBD1 (5 bases). CDR1 and CDR2 from the germline V gene are GTSNPN and SVGIG (reference sequence). The CDR3 has 12 amino acids. The V end was cut by 3 bases, the J end by 4 bases, with 9 bases between. The CDR3 sequence is CAWRRRVTEAFF. The CDR3 coding sequence is TGTGCCTGGAGACGCAGGGTCACTGAAGCTTTCTTT.

With respect to this clone: Its ends do not fully match the called genes, so a read error is possible. The genes are TRBV2 and TRBJ2-5, with no clear D. Germline V gene lookup returns CDR1 SNHLY and CDR2 FYNNEI. This CDR3 contains 10 residues. Here the CDR3 DNA reads TGTGCGAGCACTGCAGAGACCCAGTACTTC. This gives the protein CASTAETQYF.

The V call is TRBV6-1, the J call TRBJ1-1; 7 positions match TRBD1. Germline V gene data show CDR1 as MNHNS and CDR2 as SASEGT. V lost 7 bases, J lost 6 bases, and 14 bases stayed unmatched. The CDR3 runs to 15 residues. The CDR3 DNA follows: TGTGCCAGCACCAGAACGGGCCAACAGGGGCCTGAAGCTTTCTTT. Translated, it gives CASTRTGQQGPEAFF.

For the CDR3, the DNA is TGTGCCAGCAGCCGGGGTTTGGGTTACGAGCAGTACTTC. Translated: CASSRGLGYEQYF. The chain is built from TRBV11-2 and TRBJ2-7, with a possible D match to TRBD2 (5 bases). The CDR3 is made up of 13 amino acids. Germline V lookup: CDR1 SGHAT, CDR2 FQNNGV. V was shortened by 5 bases and J by 4 bases, with 12 bases between the two germline ends.

The chain joins TRBV7-2 to TRBJ1-3; D possibly corresponds to TRBD1 (5 bases). This CDR3 contains 12 residues. Germline V gives CDR1 SGHTA, CDR2 FQGNSA. Trimming removed 6 bases from V and 4 bases from J, with 7 bases in between. The CDR3 is CASRTAGNTIYF. CDR3 DNA: TGTGCCAGCAGGACAGCGGGAAACACCATATATTTT.

This rearrangement joins TRBV4-1 to TRBJ1-2; D may be TRBD1 (5 bases). Germline values: CDR1 MGHRA, CDR2 YSYEKL. The CDR3 sequence is 13 residues long. Trimming removed 1 base from V and 5 bases from J, with 8 bases in between. In nucleotides, the CDR3 is TGCGCCAGCAGCCAAGGCGACAGTTATGGCTACACCTTC. Residues: CASSQGDSYGYTF.

As to this clone: Other DNA sequences of this sample code for an identical CDR3. J is TRBJ2-7 and V is TRBV28; D is undetermined. The CDR3 length is 14 residues. V was shortened by 2 bases and J by 0 bases, with 8 bases between the two germline ends. Per germline, CDR1 MDHEN and CDR2 SYDVKM. The CDR3 DNA is TGTGCCAGCAGTTTAGTGGGCGCCTCCTACGAGCAGTACTTC. Translated: CASSLVGASYEQYF. The entire variable domain, with the rest obtained from reference TRBV28 and TRBJ2-7, is as follows: DVKVTQSSRYLVKRTGEKVFLECVQDMDHENMFWYRQDPGLGLRLIYFSYDVKMKEKGDIPEGYSVSREKKERFSLILESASTNQTSMYLCASSLVGASYEQYFGPGTRLTVT.

This clone is medium-sized within its sample. V and J are TRBV29-1 and TRBJ2-5, with unresolved D. Germline-derived CDR1 and CDR2 are SQVTM and ANQGSEA. The CDR3 is made up of 11 amino acids. V dropped 0 bases and J dropped 5 bases, with 4 bases sitting between them. The CDR3: CSVEDRETQYF. Here the CDR3 DNA reads TGCAGCGTTGAAGATAGGGAGACCCAGTACTTC.

The chain has TRBV7-8 and TRBJ1-4, with D perhaps matching TRBD1 (5 bases). The CDR3 extends over 15 amino acids. CDR1 is SGHVS, CDR2 FQNEAQ, per germline. V was cut by 2 bases and J by 4 bases, with 11 bases left in between. The CDR3 spells CASSLTTVINEKLFF. CDR3 bases: TGTGCCAGCAGCTTAACGACAGTAATTAATGAAAAACTGTTTTTT. The whole variable domain, filled in from reference TRBV7-8 and TRBJ1-4, reads GAGVSQSPRYKVAKRGQDVALRCDPISGHVSLFWYQQALGQGPEFLTYFQNEAQLDKSGLPSDRFFAERPEGSVSTLKIQRTQQEDSAVYLCASSLTTVINEKLFFGSGTQLSVL.

The V and J genes are TRBV28 and TRBJ2-4, with TRBD1 matching 9 bases. CDR3 size: 15 residues. Trimming removed 6 bases from V and 7 bases from J; junction bases left unmatched: 10. Germline-derived CDR1 and CDR2 are MDHEN and SYDVKM. Written as DNA, the CDR3 is TGTGCCAGCAGCAGCCGGGACAGGGTAATCAACATTCAGTACTTC. Encoded protein: CASSSRDRVINIQYF.

The V gene is TRBV11-3, the J gene TRBJ2-1; D perhaps matches TRBD2 (6 bases). The V end lost 1 base, the J end lost 6 bases, and 10 bases lay between the germline ends. The germline V gene has CDR1 SGHNT and CDR2 YENEEA. The CDR3 loop spans 14 amino acids. The CDR3 loop reads CASSLAGAANEQFF. The CDR3 bases are TGTGCCAGCAGCTTAGCGGGAGCGGCCAATGAGCAGTTCTTC.

This clone ranks as medium-sized. The rearrangement uses TRBV18 and TRBJ2-7; 9 bases match TRBD1. Germline lookup yields CDR1 KGHSH and CDR2 LQKENI. J lost 5 bases, V lost 6 bases, and 5 bases had no gene match. The CDR3 contains 13 residues. The CDR3 DNA is TGTGCCAGCTCGCAAACAGGGGGCAACGAGCAGTACGTC. It specifies CASSQTGGNEQYV.

The rearrangement joins TRBV19 to TRBJ2-2; 10 bases agree with TRBD1. Per germline, CDR1 LNHDA and CDR2 SQIVND (reference sequence). V was clipped by 9 bases and J by 7 bases; unmatched bases: 11. The CDR3 consists of 15 residues. DNA of the CDR3: TGTGCCAGCGCTCCGGGACAGGGGATCGTCGGGGAGCTGTTTTTT. It codes for CASAPGQGIVGELFF. Variable domain in full (rest from reference TRBV19 and TRBJ2-2): DGGITQSPKYLFRKEGQNVTLSCEQNLNHDAMYWYRQDPGQGLRLIYYSQIVNDFQKGDIAEGYSVSREKKESFPLTVTSAQKNPTAFYLCASAPGQGIVGELFFGEGSRLTVL.

V usage is TRBV29-1 and J usage is TRBJ2-1; TRBD1 matches at 10 bases. V was clipped by 1 base and J by 6 bases; unmatched bases: 3. From germline, CDR1 is SQVTM and CDR2 ANQGSEA. This CDR3 contains 14 residues. CDR3 loop: CSVEGQGARNEQFF. CDR3 DNA: TGCAGCGTTGAAGGACAGGGGGCGCGCAATGAGCAGTTCTTC.

This rearrangement joins TRBV20-1 to TRBJ2-7; D is uncertain. The CDR3 runs to 11 residues. CDR1 and CDR2 from the germline V gene are DFQATT and SNEGSKA (reference sequence). V was clipped by 5 bases and J by 3 bases, with 8 bases between them. The chain's CDR3 is CSAARNYEQYF. As DNA, the CDR3 is TGCAGTGCTGCAAGAAACTACGAGCAGTACTTC.

The gene calls are TRBV18 and TRBJ2-2; D is undetermined. V was cut by 3 bases and J by 3 bases, with 2 bases left in between. Germline V CDR1 and CDR2: KGHSH, LQKENI. The length of the CDR3 is 12 residues. CDR3 coding DNA: TGTGCCAGCTCACCCGACACCGGGGAGCTGTTTTTT. Its protein product is CASSPDTGELFF.

The chain uses TRBV7-2 and TRBJ2-1, with 7 bases aligning to TRBD2. Germline-derived CDR1 and CDR2 are SGHTA and FQGNSA. J lost 2 bases, V lost 6 bases, and 10 bases had no gene match. The CDR3 is 16 residues long. CDR3 sequence: CASRPGGVTTYNEQFF. For the CDR3, the DNA is TGTGCCAGCAGACCTGGGGGGGTGACCACCTACAATGAGCAGTTCTTC.

V gene TRBV29-1 combines with J gene TRBJ2-7; D is tentatively TRBD1 or TRBD2 (6 bases each). Germline loops: CDR1 SQVTM, CDR2 ANQGSEA. Trimming pared 7 bases from V and 7 bases from J, leaving 20 bases between. The CDR3 totals 13 residues. The CDR3 DNA sequence: TGCAGCGGTAAAATTGGGGGGCACGGGGAGCAGTACTTC. It translates to CSGKIGGHGEQYF.

The V call is TRBV27, the J call TRBJ2-1, with D maybe TRBD1 (6 bases). Trimming left V 5 bases short and J 7 bases short, with 24 bases between. Germline CDR1 MNHEY, CDR2 SMNVEV (reference sequence). The CDR3 totals 17 residues. This CDR3 is CASSPKLNRVIGNEQFF. Here the CDR3 DNA reads TGTGCCAGCAGTCCCAAACTTAACAGGGTAATTGGTAATGAGCAGTTCTTC.

V and J are TRBV5-1 and TRBJ2-1, with D unresolved. Looked up from germline, CDR1 is SGHRS and CDR2 is YFSETQ. The CDR3 contains 17 residues. Trimming left V 0 bases short and J 0 bases short, with 13 bases between. The CDR3 region has the DNA TGCGCCAGCAGCTTGGGGGTAGATCTTAGCTCCTACAATGAGCAGTTCTTC. Its protein is CASSLGVDLSSYNEQFF.

This clone is a singleton in its sample. The chain joins TRBV2 to TRBJ2-3; tentatively, D is TRBD1 or TRBD2 (6 bases each). This CDR3 comprises 16 residues. V dropped 6 bases and J dropped 0 bases, with 16 bases sitting between them. Germline V gene data show CDR1 as SNHLY and CDR2 as FYNNEI. Here the CDR3 DNA reads TGTGCCAGCAGCGAGGACGGGGGCATAAGCACAGATACGCAGTATTTT. This encodes CASSEDGGISTDTQYF.

The CDR3, as DNA: TGTGCCAGCAGTCCACAGGGCGGGCAAAACATTCAGTACTTC. It specifies CASSPQGGQNIQYF. The rearrangement uses TRBV6-5 and TRBJ2-4; perhaps TRBD1 as D (6 bases). Trimming pared 5 bases from V and 5 bases from J, leaving 13 bases between. CDR3 length: 14 amino acids. The germline gives CDR1 MNHEY, CDR2 SVGAGI.

This chain connects TRBV5-4 to TRBJ1-1; D unresolved. Germline V lookup: CDR1 SGHNT, CDR2 YYREEE (reference sequence). This CDR3 spans 13 amino acids. V lost 6 bases and J 1 base, leaving 10 bases between the germline ends. CDR3 bases: TGTGCCAGCAACCGGGAGACGAACACTGAAGCTTTCTTT. It translates to CASNRETNTEAFF.

The chain has TRBV7-2 and TRBJ2-1, with D hard to call. The CDR3 length is 14 residues. Trimming pared 5 bases from V and 1 base from J, leaving 9 bases between. Germline CDR1 and CDR2: SGHTA and FQGNSA. CDR3 sequence reads: CASSPPSSYNEQFF. CDR3 nucleotides: TGTGCCAGCAGCCCCCCCTCATCCTACAATGAGCAGTTCTTC.